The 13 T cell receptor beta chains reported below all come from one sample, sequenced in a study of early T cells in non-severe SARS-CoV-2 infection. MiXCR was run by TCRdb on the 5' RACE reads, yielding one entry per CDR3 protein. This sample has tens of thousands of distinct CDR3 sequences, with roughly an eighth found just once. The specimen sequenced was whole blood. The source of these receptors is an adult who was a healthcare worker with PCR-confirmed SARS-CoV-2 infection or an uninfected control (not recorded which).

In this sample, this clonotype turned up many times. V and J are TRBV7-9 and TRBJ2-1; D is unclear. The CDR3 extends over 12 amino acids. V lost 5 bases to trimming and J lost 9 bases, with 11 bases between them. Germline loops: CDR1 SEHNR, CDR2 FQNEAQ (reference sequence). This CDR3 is CASSRPPSEQFF. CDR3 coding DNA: TGTGCCAGCAGCCGTCCGCCCAGTGAGCAGTTCTTC.

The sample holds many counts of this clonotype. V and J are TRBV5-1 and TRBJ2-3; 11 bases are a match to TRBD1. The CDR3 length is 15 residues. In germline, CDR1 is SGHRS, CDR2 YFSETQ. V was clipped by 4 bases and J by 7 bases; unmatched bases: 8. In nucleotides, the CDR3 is TGCGCCAGCAGCAACTCCGGGACAGGGGGTTATACGCAGTATTTT. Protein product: CASSNSGTGGYTQYF.

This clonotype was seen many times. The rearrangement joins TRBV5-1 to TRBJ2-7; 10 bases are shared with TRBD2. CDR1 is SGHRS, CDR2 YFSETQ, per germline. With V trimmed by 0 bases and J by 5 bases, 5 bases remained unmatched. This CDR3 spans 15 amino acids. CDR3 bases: TGCGCCAGCAGCTTGGGGGCTAGCGGGAGCCACGAGCAGTACTTC. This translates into CASSLGASGSHEQYF.

CDR3 loop: CASSLLWVIERTEAFF. In DNA form, the CDR3 reads TGTGCCAGCAGTTTATTATGGGTCATAGAAAGGACTGAAGCTTTCTTT. This rearrangement joins TRBV28 to TRBJ1-1, with D unclear. The CDR3 runs to 16 residues. The ends were cut back, 1 base at V and 5 bases at J, with 17 bases in the middle. Germline loops: CDR1 MDHEN, CDR2 SYDVKM.

CDR3: CASSQGGPDTQYF. CDR3 coding DNA: TGTGCCAGCAGCCAGGGGGGTCCAGATACGCAGTATTTT. This sequence joins TRBV7-2 and TRBJ2-3; D might be TRBD1 (7 bases). The CDR3 has 13 residues. The V end lost 5 bases, the J end lost 4 bases, and 10 bases lay between the germline ends. The germline V gene encodes CDR1 SGHTA and CDR2 FQGNSA.

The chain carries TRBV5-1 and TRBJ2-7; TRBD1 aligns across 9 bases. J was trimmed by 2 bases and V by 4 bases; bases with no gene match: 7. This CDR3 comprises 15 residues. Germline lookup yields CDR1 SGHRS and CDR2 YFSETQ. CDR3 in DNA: TGCGCCAGCAGCCACTTGGGACAGGGAGCCTACGAGCAGTACTTC. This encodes CASSHLGQGAYEQYF.

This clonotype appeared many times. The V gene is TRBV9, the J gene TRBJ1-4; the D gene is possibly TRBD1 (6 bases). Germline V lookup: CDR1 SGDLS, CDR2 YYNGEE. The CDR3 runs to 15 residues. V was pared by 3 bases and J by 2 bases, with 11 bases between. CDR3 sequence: CASSAAGATNEKLFF. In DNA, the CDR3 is TGTGCCAGCAGCGCCGCAGGGGCCACTAATGAAAAACTGTTTTTT.

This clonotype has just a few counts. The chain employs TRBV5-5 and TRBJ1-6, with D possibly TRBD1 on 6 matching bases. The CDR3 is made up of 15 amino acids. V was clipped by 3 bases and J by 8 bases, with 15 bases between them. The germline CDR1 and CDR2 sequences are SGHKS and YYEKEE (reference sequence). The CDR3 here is CASSWVQGWDSPLHF. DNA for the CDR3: TGTGCCAGCAGCTGGGTTCAGGGGTGGGATTCACCCCTCCACTTT.

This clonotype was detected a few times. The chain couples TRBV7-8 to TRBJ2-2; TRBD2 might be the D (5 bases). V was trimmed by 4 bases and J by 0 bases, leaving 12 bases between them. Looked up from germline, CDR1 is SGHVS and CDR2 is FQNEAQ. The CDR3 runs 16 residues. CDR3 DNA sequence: TGTGCCAGCAGCTCAATAGCGATATCGAACACCGGGGAGCTGTTTTTT. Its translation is CASSSIAISNTGELFF.

As DNA, the CDR3 is TGTGCCAGCAGCCCGCTAGCGGGGCAGAGCTCCTACGAGCAGTACTTC. Protein: CASSPLAGQSSYEQYF. This chain connects TRBV7-9 to TRBJ2-7; 9 bases agree with TRBD2. Per the germline V gene, CDR1 is SEHNR and CDR2 is FQNEAQ (reference sequence). Trimming took 5 bases from V and 0 from J; bases not matched to a gene: 8. CDR3 size: 16 residues.

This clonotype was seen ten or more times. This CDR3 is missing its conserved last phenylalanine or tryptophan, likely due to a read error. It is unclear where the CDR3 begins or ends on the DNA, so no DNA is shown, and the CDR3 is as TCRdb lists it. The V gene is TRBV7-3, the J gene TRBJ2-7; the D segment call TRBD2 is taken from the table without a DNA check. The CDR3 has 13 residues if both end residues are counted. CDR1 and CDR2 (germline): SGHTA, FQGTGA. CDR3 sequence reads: CASSLRGASGTPS.

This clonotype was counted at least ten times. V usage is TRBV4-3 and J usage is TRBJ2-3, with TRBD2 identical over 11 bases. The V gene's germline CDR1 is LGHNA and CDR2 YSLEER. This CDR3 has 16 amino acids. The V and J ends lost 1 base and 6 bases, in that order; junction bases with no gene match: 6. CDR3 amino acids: CASSQVASGGYDTQYF. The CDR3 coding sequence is TGCGCCAGCAGCCAAGTCGCTAGCGGGGGGTATGATACGCAGTATTTT.

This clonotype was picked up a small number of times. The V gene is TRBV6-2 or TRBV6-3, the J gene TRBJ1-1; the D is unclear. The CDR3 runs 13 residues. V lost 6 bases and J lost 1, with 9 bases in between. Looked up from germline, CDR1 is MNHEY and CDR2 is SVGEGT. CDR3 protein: CASSLTENTEAFF. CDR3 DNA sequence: TGTGCCAGCAGCCTAACTGAGAACACTGAAGCTTTCTTT.